Shown below are 23 T cell receptor beta chains from a single sample sequenced in a study of radiotherapy plus CTLA-4 blockade in lung cancer. The assay was immunoSEQ multiplex PCR, and TCRdb's table has in-frame clones only and misses some. This table holds 30,000 to 40,000 clones, 75% found once. The sequencing here drew on peripheral blood, taken from a patient treated with radiotherapy plus ipilimumab. The receptors derive from a human donor with non-small cell lung cancer that progressed on radiotherapy plus ipilimumab.

The rearrangement uses TRBV6-5 and TRBJ2-7; D is possibly TRBD2 (5 bases). This CDR3 spans 14 amino acids. Germline CDR1 reads MNHEY; CDR2 reads SVGAGI. The V and J ends lost 4 bases and 3 bases respectively, with 13 bases between them. The DNA for the CDR3 is TGTGCCAGCAGTTCCCGAGAGGGTCTCTACGAGCAGTACTTC. Amino acids: CASSSREGLYEQYF.

The rearrangement uses TRBV19 and TRBJ1-4; a weak D match, TRBD1 (5 bases). Trimming shortened V by 5 bases and J by 7 bases, and 11 bases separated the two germline ends. The CDR3 spans 13 residues. Germline V gives CDR1 LNHDA, CDR2 SQIVND (reference sequence). This chain's CDR3 is CASSLAGTEKLFF. The CDR3 DNA reads as TGTGCCAGTAGTTTGGCCGGGACTGAAAAACTGTTTTTT.

This chain links TRBV5-1 with TRBJ2-1; D not resolved. V lost 0 bases and J 4 bases, leaving 23 bases between the germline ends. This CDR3 region has 19 residues. Per the germline V gene, CDR1 is SGHRS and CDR2 is YFSETQ. In DNA, the CDR3 is TGCGCCAGCAGCTTGGTTTTGATGGCGGCGACTCGATCTTACAATGAGCAGTTCTTC. It yields the protein CASSLVLMAATRSYNEQFF.

The chain combines TRBV5-6 with TRBJ1-1; D gene uncertain. There are 15 residues in the CDR3. V lost 1 base to trimming and J lost 0 bases, with 10 bases between them. CDR1 is SGHDT and CDR2 is YYEEEE in the germline V gene. The CDR3 bases are TGTGCCAGCAGCTTGCCGGGTACTATGAACACTGAAGCTTTCTTT. It translates to CASSLPGTMNTEAFF.

V and J are TRBV2 and TRBJ1-1, with a possible D match to TRBD1 (5 bases). V was pared by 1 base and J by 6 bases, with 15 bases between. The germline gives CDR1 SNHLY, CDR2 FYNNEI. The CDR3 is 15 amino acids. CDR3 loop: CASSEGGARGPEAFF. As DNA, the CDR3 is TGTGCCAGCAGTGAAGGGGGCGCCCGGGGACCTGAAGCTTTCTTT.

The DNA for the CDR3 is TGTGCCAGCAGCCCCTTTGGGGCGGGAAAGCCCGGGGAGCTGTTTTTT. Protein product: CASSPFGAGKPGELFF. The V and J genes are TRBV7-2 and TRBJ2-2, with a possible D match to TRBD2 (6 bases). This CDR3 has 16 amino acids. Germline V gene lookup returns CDR1 SGHTA and CDR2 FQGNSA. V was pared by 5 bases and J by 6 bases, with 19 bases between.

The table lists this clone with a few counts. The chain uses TRBV13 and TRBJ2-7; possibly TRBD2 for D (5 bases). Trimming removed 4 bases at V and 3 bases at J, with 22 bases between. Germline V gives CDR1 PRHDT, CDR2 FYEKMQ (reference sequence). CDR3 size: 17 residues. The CDR3 sequence is CASSSFGPGSLFYEQYF. CDR3 DNA sequence: TGTGCCAGCAGCTCCTTTGGTCCGGGATCCCTTTTCTACGAGCAGTACTTC.

The chain employs TRBV28 and TRBJ1-2, with 9 nucleotides matching TRBD1. Germline V CDR1 and CDR2: MDHEN, SYDVKM. The CDR3 covers 16 residues. The junction had 11 bases not matched to a gene; V was cut back by 4 bases and J by 5 bases. The CDR3 bases are TGTGCCAGCAGTTCTCCGGGACAGGGACCTCCATATGGCTACACCTTC. Its protein is CASSSPGQGPPYGYTF.

The chain uses TRBV19 and TRBJ1-1; D call uncertain. V was pared by 2 bases and J by 0 bases, with 7 bases between. From germline, CDR1 is LNHDA and CDR2 SQIVND (reference sequence). This CDR3 has 14 amino acids. The CDR3 sequence: CASSITSVNTEAFF. The CDR3 bases are TGTGCCAGTAGTATAACGTCCGTGAACACTGAAGCTTTCTTT.

The chain uses TRBV18 and TRBJ2-1; D may correspond to TRBD1 or TRBD2 (6 bases each). V lost 1 base and J 10 bases, leaving 14 bases between the germline ends. This CDR3 is 14 amino acids long. Germline CDR1 is KGHSH and CDR2 is LQKENI. The CDR3 here is CASSPQEGVREQFF. The DNA for the CDR3 is TGTGCCAGCTCACCACAGGAGGGGGTTCGGGAGCAGTTCTTC.

CDR3 in DNA: TGTGCCAGCAGCTTTCAGGTTGGCACTGAAGCTTTCTTT. It yields the protein CASSFQVGTEAFF. The chain joins TRBV5-6 to TRBJ1-1; D unclear. V lost 2 bases, J lost 4 bases, and 9 bases lay in between. This CDR3 has 13 residues. Per the germline V gene, CDR1 is SGHDT and CDR2 is YYEEEE.

V gene TRBV6-1 combines with J gene TRBJ1-2; TRBD1 is a possible D gene (5 bases). Trimming left V 6 bases short and J 3 bases short, with 8 bases between. The CDR3 loop spans 12 amino acids. Germline V CDR1 and CDR2: MNHNS, SASEGT. As DNA, the CDR3 is TGTGCCAGCAGCAAACAGGACTATGGCTACACCTTC. Translated: CASSKQDYGYTF.

The table lists this clone with a count of one. The chain joins TRBV9 to TRBJ2-7; D call uncertain. CDR3 size: 13 residues. The V gene's germline CDR1 is SGDLS and CDR2 YYNGEE. V shed 3 bases and J shed 5 bases, with 12 bases lying between them. The CDR3 DNA is TGTGCCAGCAGCGAGACCTTTCAGGACGAGCAGTACTTC. The encoded protein is CASSETFQDEQYF.

The rearrangement links TRBV6-5 to TRBJ1-4; D gene uncertain. This CDR3 region has 16 residues. V was clipped by 2 bases and J by 0 bases, with 10 bases between them. Germline CDR1 reads MNHEY; CDR2 reads SVGAGI. The CDR3 DNA is TGTGCCAGCAGTTACAGGACGGGAGCAACTAATGAAAAACTGTTTTTT. Protein: CASSYRTGATNEKLFF.

This chain joins TRBV28 and TRBJ1-5; 8 bases fit TRBD1. The CDR3 consists of 13 residues. Germline loops: CDR1 MDHEN, CDR2 SYDVKM. The ends lost 5 bases at V and 14 bases at J; junction bases unmatched: 11. The CDR3 DNA follows: TGTGCCAGCAGTCCACCCGGGACAGGTGGTGAGCATTTT. Amino acid sequence: CASSPPGTGGEHF.

The V gene is TRBV6-5, the J gene TRBJ1-5; D is unclear. Germline values: CDR1 MNHEY, CDR2 SVGAGI. The V end was cut by 4 bases, the J end by 3 bases, with 10 bases between. CDR3 size: 14 residues. The CDR3 spells CASSWVGSNQPQHF. For the CDR3, the DNA is TGTGCCAGCAGTTGGGTCGGTTCCAATCAGCCCCAGCATTTT.

V and J are TRBV12-5 and TRBJ2-1; D tentatively reads TRBD1 or TRBD2 (5 bases each). CDR1 is LGHNT, CDR2 FRNRAP, per germline. Trimming took 6 bases from V and 5 from J, leaving 20 bases between them. The length of the CDR3 is 16 residues. CDR3 loop: CASGQDSEGLHNEQFF. DNA for the CDR3: TGTGCTAGTGGCCAGGACTCCGAGGGGTTACACAATGAGCAGTTCTTC.

This chain links TRBV27 with TRBJ2-1; D possibly corresponds to TRBD2 (6 bases). V shed 5 bases and J shed 8 bases, with 16 bases lying between them. The CDR3 is 14 residues long. Germline CDR1 MNHEY, CDR2 SMNVEV (reference sequence). Written as DNA, the CDR3 is TGTGCCAGCAGTCTCCGGGACTCTGGGGATGAGCAGTTCTTC. Encoded protein: CASSLRDSGDEQFF.

The V gene is TRBV28, the J gene TRBJ1-1; a weak D match, TRBD1 (6 bases). Germline values: CDR1 MDHEN, CDR2 SYDVKM. The CDR3 length is 15 residues. V lost 5 bases and J 3 bases, leaving 16 bases between the germline ends. CDR3 loop: CASSSTGAKDTEAFF. The CDR3 DNA reads as TGTGCCAGCAGTAGTACGGGGGCGAAGGACACTGAAGCTTTCTTT.

Here the CDR3 DNA reads TGTGCCAGCAGTTCCACTTTCTACGAGCAGTACTTC. Amino acid sequence: CASSSTFYEQYF. This chain links TRBV6-5 with TRBJ2-7; D gene ambiguous. Trimming removed 4 bases at V and 3 bases at J, with 7 bases between. The germline gives CDR1 MNHEY, CDR2 SVGAGI. The CDR3 sequence is 12 residues long.

This clone was detected only a few times. The chain links TRBV12-5 to TRBJ2-7, with D hard to call. Trimming removed 3 bases at V and 4 bases at J, with 4 bases between. This CDR3 region has 11 residues. Per the germline V gene, CDR1 is LGHNT and CDR2 is FRNRAP. This CDR3 reads CASGLGYEQYF. DNA for the CDR3: TGTGCTAGTGGTTTAGGTTACGAGCAGTACTTC.

The V call is TRBV5-4, the J call TRBJ2-5, with a weak D call TRBD1 (5 bases). CDR3 length: 15 residues. The germline CDR1 and CDR2 sequences are SGHNT and YYREEE (reference sequence). Deletions cut 2 bases from V and 5 bases from J, with 16 bases between. CDR3 nucleotides: TGTGCCAGCAGCTTTCGACAGTTCCAAATGGAGACCCAGTACTTC. It specifies CASSFRQFQMETQYF.

The gene calls are TRBV5-1 and TRBJ2-3, with 8 bases lining up with TRBD1. There are 16 residues in the CDR3. V shed 0 bases and J 1 base; nucleotides not matched to a gene: 4. In germline, CDR1 is SGHRS, CDR2 YFSETQ. CDR3 sequence (DNA): TGCGCCAGCAGCTTGGAATCGGGACAGGGCACAGATACGCAGTATTTT. Protein: CASSLESGQGTDTQYF.